A selection of T cell receptor beta chains follows, all from one sample in a study of T cell repertoires in cytomegalovirus infection. TCRdb reprocessed the reads with MiXCR, giving one entry per CDR3 protein. The table lists 100,000 to 150,000 distinct CDR3 sequences, approximately 9.2% of them singletons. The sequenced material came from PBMCs. The origin of the receptors is a human donor in good health (CMV status not recorded). Some clones in this sample may be carry-over from other donors' samples. Both conserved end residues are part of each CDR3. A D gene is named only where the DNA matches it firmly. Some rows have no size entry. The others give once, few or many, or a class for an expanded clone.

V	J	length	size	D	CDR3	DNA
TRBV29-1	TRBJ1-1	13	.	TRBD1	CSVGQGLDTEAFF	TGCAGCGTCGGACAGGGTCTGGACACTGAAGCTTTCTTT
TRBV18	TRBJ1-2	15	many	TRBD1	CASSPIGTGNYGYTF	TGTGCCAGCTCACCCATCGGGACAGGGAACTATGGCTACACCTTC
TRBV5-6	TRBJ1-6	14	many	.	CASSPGTYNSPLHF	TGTGCCAGCAGCCCGGGGACTTATAATTCACCCCTCCACTTT
TRBV11-3	TRBJ2-5	13	few	.	CASSPRDTLVQYF	TGTGCCAGCAGCCCCCGGGACACCCTTGTCCAGTACTTC
TRBV6-4	TRBJ1-1	15	many	.	CASSDSLESGTEAFF	TGTGCCAGCAGTGACTCCCTGGAAAGCGGCACTGAAGCTTTCTTT
TRBV7-3	TRBJ1-1	13	many	.	CASSLFMNTEAFF	TGTGCCAGCAGCCTCTTCATGAACACTGAAGCTTTCTTT
TRBV28	TRBJ1-5	17	many	TRBD1	CASSLPTGRIGNQPQHF	TGTGCCAGCAGTTTACCGACAGGGAGAATTGGCAATCAGCCCCAGCATTTT
TRBV7-2	TRBJ2-1	18	many	TRBD1	CASSSRSPRGRVRSEQFF	TGTGCCAGCAGCTCTAGGAGCCCCAGGGGGCGTGTCCGATCTGAGCAGTTCTTC
TRBV28	TRBJ1-3	15	.	.	CASGGGPAPGNTIYF	TGTGCCAGCGGGGGAGGCCCCGCTCCTGGAAACACCATATATTTT
TRBV19	TRBJ2-1	14	many	.	CASSIPTFVNEQFF	TGTGCCAGTAGTATCCCCACCTTTGTGAATGAGCAGTTCTTC
TRBV7-2	TRBJ1-2	14	many	.	CASLRQRLGDGYTF	TGTGCCAGCCTCCGACAGCGACTTGGAGATGGCTACACCTTC
TRBV7-2	TRBJ2-2	14	many	.	CASSPNTGRGELFF	TGTGCCAGCAGCCCTAATACAGGGCGCGGGGAGCTGTTTTTT
TRBV18	TRBJ2-3	11	.	.	CASSTGNTQYF	TGTGCCAGCTCCACGGGGAATACGCAGTATTTT
TRBV7-9	TRBJ2-3	16	many	TRBD2	CASSERLAGELDTQYF	TGTGCCAGCTCCGAGAGACTAGCGGGGGAATTGGATACGCAGTATTTT
TRBV11-2	TRBJ2-7	17	many	.	CASSWNFLGNQPYEQYF	TGTGCCAGCAGCTGGAATTTCTTAGGTAACCAACCTTACGAGCAGTACTTC
TRBV6-1	TRBJ2-1	19	many	TRBD1	CASSEEATGGVRSYNEQFF	TGTGCCAGCAGTGAAGAGGCGACAGGGGGCGTCCGCTCCTACAATGAGCAGTTCTTC
TRBV7-2	TRBJ1-2	13	many	.	CASNTGRGGGYTF	TGTGCCAGCAACACCGGACGTGGGGGTGGCTACACCTTC
TRBV3-1	TRBJ1-1	18	few	TRBD1	CASRGSKDRGIARTEAFF	TGTGCCAGCAGGGGTTCAAAAGACAGGGGTATCGCGAGGACTGAAGCTTTCTTT
TRBV28	TRBJ2-5	16	.	TRBD1	CASSPSDRLGAKTQYF	TGTGCCAGCAGCCCTTCGGACAGGCTTGGGGCGAAGACCCAGTACTTC
TRBV20-1	TRBJ1-1	12	few	TRBD1	CSARGQGGSDFF	TGCAGTGCTAGAGGACAGGGAGGGAGCGATTTCTTT
TRBV7-9	TRBJ2-7	14	many	.	CASRPPAGSYEQYF	TGTGCCAGCAGACCGCCCGCGGGCTCCTACGAGCAGTACTTC
TRBV19	TRBJ1-5	13	few	.	CASSGTVVQPQHF	TGTGCCAGTAGTGGTACAGTGGTACAGCCCCAGCATTTT
TRBV5-4	TRBJ2-1	15	.	TRBD1	CASISDRGTYNEQFF	TGTGCCAGCATATCGGACAGGGGGACCTACAATGAGCAGTTCTTC
TRBV29-1	TRBJ2-2	14	.	.	CSANSGTRSGELFF	TGCAGCGCAAACTCCGGGACAAGGTCCGGGGAGCTGTTTTTT
TRBV2	TRBJ2-3	15	many	.	CASSESSASTDTQYF	TGTGCCAGCAGTGAATCGTCAGCTAGCACAGATACGCAGTATTTT
TRBV29-1	TRBJ2-2	15	few	.	CSVDSGGQRTGELFF	TGCAGCGTTGATTCAGGGGGGCAGCGCACCGGGGAGCTGTTTTTT
TRBV5-6	TRBJ1-1	12	many	.	CASSFTQKEAFF	TGTGCCAGCAGTTTTACTCAAAAAGAAGCTTTCTTT
TRBV9	TRBJ2-1	16	.	TRBD2	CASSVVSGGENNEQFF	TGTGCCAGCAGCGTAGTTAGCGGGGGGGAGAACAATGAGCAGTTCTTC
TRBV28	TRBJ1-3	13	many	.	CASHAGTGNTIYF	TGTGCCAGCCACGCGGGTACTGGAAACACCATATATTTT
TRBV20-1	TRBJ2-1	16	.	.	CSASLIGAGSYNEQFF	TGCAGTGCTAGCCTAATCGGGGCAGGATCGTACAATGAGCAGTTCTTC
TRBV20-1	TRBJ1-1	15	many	.	CSARDRGGPNTEAFF	TGCAGTGCTAGAGATAGGGGGGGTCCGAACACTGAAGCTTTCTTT
TRBV6-1	TRBJ2-5	15	many	.	CASSEALGSGETQYF	TGTGCCAGCAGTGAAGCGCTCGGTAGCGGAGAGACCCAGTACTTC
TRBV29-1	TRBJ2-1	13	few	TRBD1	CSVVSTGLNEQFF	TGCAGCGTCGTGTCGACAGGGTTAAATGAGCAGTTCTTC
TRBV6-1	TRBJ2-1	14	.	.	CASSPREIYNEQFF	TGTGCCAGCAGCCCCCGGGAAATTTACAATGAGCAGTTCTTC
TRBV7-2	TRBJ2-3	19	many	.	CASSRQPPGAGGPTDTQYF	TGTGCCAGCAGCCGACAGCCCCCTGGGGCAGGGGGGCCGACAGATACGCAGTATTTT
TRBV7-2	TRBJ2-7	12	many	.	CASSLSSYEQYF	TGTGCCAGCAGCTTATCGTCCTACGAGCAGTACTTC
TRBV20-1	TRBJ1-2	16	many	TRBD1	CSARGAGQGPVYGYTF	TGCAGTGCTAGGGGAGCGGGACAGGGGCCCGTGTATGGCTACACCTTC
TRBV19	TRBJ2-1	14	many	TRBD1	CASSIGQGYNEQFF	TGTGCCAGTAGTATAGGACAGGGCTACAATGAGCAGTTCTTC
TRBV9	TRBJ1-2	12	.	.	CASSGQDYGYTF	TGTGCCAGCAGCGGACAGGACTATGGCTACACCTTC
TRBV2	TRBJ1-6	13	many	.	CASRKSSNSPLHF	TGTGCCAGCAGAAAGTCTTCAAATTCACCCCTCCACTTT
TRBV20-1	TRBJ2-3	15	few	TRBD2	CSAPGLAGATDTQYF	TGCAGTGCCCCTGGACTAGCGGGGGCCACAGATACGCAGTATTTT
TRBV7-2	TRBJ2-1	13	.	TRBD2	CASSPAGYNEQFF	TGTGCCAGCAGCCCAGCGGGGTACAATGAGCAGTTCTTC
TRBV29-1	TRBJ1-1	8	.	.	CSVEKAFF	TGCAGCGTTGAGAAAGCTTTCTTT
TRBV7-2	TRBJ2-1	15	many	TRBD2	CASSFSGGASYEQFF	TGTGCCAGCAGCTTTAGCGGGGGGGCTAGTTATGAGCAGTTCTTC
TRBV29-1	TRBJ1-1	15	.	.	CSVGSADRLNTEAFF	TGCAGCGTTGGATCAGCAGATCGACTTAACACTGAAGCTTTCTTT
TRBV19	TRBJ2-7	15	.	.	CASSTQGGATYEQYF	TGTGCCAGTAGTACCCAGGGGGGGGCTACCTACGAGCAGTACTTC